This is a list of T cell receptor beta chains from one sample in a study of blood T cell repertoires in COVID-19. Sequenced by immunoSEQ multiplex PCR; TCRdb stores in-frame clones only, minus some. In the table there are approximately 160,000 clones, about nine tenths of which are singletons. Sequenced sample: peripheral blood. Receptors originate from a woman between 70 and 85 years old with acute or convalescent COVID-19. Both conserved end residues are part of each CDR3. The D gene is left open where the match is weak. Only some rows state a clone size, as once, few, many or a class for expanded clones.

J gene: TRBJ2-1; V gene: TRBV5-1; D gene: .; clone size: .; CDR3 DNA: TGCGCCAGCAGCCTCGCAGAAACCTACAATGAGCAGTTCTTC; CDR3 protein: CASSLAETYNEQFF
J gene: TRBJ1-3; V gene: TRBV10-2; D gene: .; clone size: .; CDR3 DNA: TGCGCCAGCAGAGGGGGACGAAGCTCTGGAAACACCATATATTTT; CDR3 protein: CASRGGRSSGNTIYF
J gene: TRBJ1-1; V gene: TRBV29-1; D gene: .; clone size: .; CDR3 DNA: TGCAGCGTCGATCAGGGTGACGCGAACACTGAAGCTTTCTTT; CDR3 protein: CSVDQGDANTEAFF
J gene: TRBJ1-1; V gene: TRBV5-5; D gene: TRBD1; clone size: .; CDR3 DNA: TGTGCCAGCAGATGGGACAGGGCGAACACTGAAGCTTTCTTT; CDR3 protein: CASRWDRANTEAFF
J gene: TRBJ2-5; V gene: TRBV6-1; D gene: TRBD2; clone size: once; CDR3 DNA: TGTGCCAGCAGTGGGACTTTCCTTGCCCGCACTAGCGGGAGGACAGAGACCCAGTACTTC; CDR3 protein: CASSGTFLARTSGRTETQYF
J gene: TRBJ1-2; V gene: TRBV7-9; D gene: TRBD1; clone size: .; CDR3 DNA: TGTGCCAGCAGCCCGGGACAGGGGGCATTCTATGGCTACACCTTC; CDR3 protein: CASSPGQGAFYGYTF
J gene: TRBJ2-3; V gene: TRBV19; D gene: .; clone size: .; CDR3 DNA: TGTGCCAGTAGTCACGAGCCCCCCCCGGGGATAGATACGCAGTATTTT; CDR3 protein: CASSHEPPPGIDTQYF
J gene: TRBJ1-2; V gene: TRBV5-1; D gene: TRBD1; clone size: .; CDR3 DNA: TGCGCCAGCAGCCCTACCCGTTCGGGACAGGGGGCGCGAGGCTACACCTTC; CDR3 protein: CASSPTRSGQGARGYTF
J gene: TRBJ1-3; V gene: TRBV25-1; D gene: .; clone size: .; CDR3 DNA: TGTGCCAGCAGTCCCCCCGGGGGCTCTGGAAACACCATATATTTT; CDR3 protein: CASSPPGGSGNTIYF
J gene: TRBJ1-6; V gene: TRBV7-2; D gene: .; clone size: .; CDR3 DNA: TGTGCCAGCAGCTTAGTGGCGGCTGATAATTCACCCCTCCACTTT; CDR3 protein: CASSLVAADNSPLHF
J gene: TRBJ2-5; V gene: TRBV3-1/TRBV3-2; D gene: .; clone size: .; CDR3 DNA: TGTGCCAGCAGCGACCGGGACTGGGATCCAATAGAGACCCAGTACTTC; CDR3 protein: CASSDRDWDPIETQYF
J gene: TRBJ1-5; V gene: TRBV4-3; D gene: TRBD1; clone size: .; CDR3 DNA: TGCGCCAGCAGTCACTCTTGGACAGGGGACAATCAGCCCCAGCATTTT; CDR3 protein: CASSHSWTGDNQPQHF
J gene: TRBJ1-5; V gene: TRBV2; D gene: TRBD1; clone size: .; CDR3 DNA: TGTGCCAGTAAGGGACAGGGGGTTAGTCAGCCCCAGCATTTT; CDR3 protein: CASKGQGVSQPQHF
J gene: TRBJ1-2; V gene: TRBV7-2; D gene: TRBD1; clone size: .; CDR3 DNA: TGTGCCAGCAGCCTGGGACAGGGGGCACTCTTCTACACCTTC; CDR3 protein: CASSLGQGALFYTF
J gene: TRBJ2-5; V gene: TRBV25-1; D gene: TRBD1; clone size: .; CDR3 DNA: TGTGCCAGCAGTGAATATGGACAGGGAAAAGAGACCCAGTACTTC; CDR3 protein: CASSEYGQGKETQYF
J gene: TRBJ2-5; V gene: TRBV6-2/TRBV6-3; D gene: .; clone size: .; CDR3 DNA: TGTGCCAGCAGTTACGGGGGGTTGGAGGAGACCCAGTACTTC; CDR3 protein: CASSYGGLEETQYF
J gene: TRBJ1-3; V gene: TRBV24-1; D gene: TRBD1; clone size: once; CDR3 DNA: TGTGCCACCAGTGATTTGCGGAATAACCCCGGGACAGACTCGGGAAACACCATATATTTT; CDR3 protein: CATSDLRNNPGTDSGNTIYF
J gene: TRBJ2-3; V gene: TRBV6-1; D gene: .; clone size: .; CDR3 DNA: TGTGCCAGCAGTGACAGGGATTGGAATACGCAGTATTTT; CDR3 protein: CASSDRDWNTQYF
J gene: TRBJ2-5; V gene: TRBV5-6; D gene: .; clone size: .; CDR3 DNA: TGTGCCAGCAGCTTGGTAGTAAGAGCCCAAGAGACCCAGTACTTC; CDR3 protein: CASSLVVRAQETQYF
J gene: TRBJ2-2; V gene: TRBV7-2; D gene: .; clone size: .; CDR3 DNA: TGTGCCAGCAGCTTAGCGGGGGCCCCCGGGGAGCTGTTTTTT; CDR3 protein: CASSLAGAPGELFF
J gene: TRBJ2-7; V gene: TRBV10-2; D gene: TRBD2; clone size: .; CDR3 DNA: TGCGCCAGCACTAGCGGGCTTCCCTACGAGCAGTACTTC; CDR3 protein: CASTSGLPYEQYF
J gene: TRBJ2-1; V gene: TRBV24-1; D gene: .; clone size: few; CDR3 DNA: TGTGCCACCAGTGATTTCGGGGTCAGGGGAAGCTCCTACAATGAGCAGTTCTTC; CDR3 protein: CATSDFGVRGSSYNEQFF
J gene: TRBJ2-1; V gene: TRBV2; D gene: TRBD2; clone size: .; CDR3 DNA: TGTGCCAGCACCACCAGGACTAGCGGGAGTAATGAGCAGTTCTTC; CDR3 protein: CASTTRTSGSNEQFF
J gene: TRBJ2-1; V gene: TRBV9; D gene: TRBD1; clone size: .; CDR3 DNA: TGTGCCAGCAGCACTAGAACCGGGACAGCAGGATACAATGAGCAGTTCTTC; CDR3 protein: CASSTRTGTAGYNEQFF
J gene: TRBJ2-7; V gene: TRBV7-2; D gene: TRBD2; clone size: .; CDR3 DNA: TGTGCCAGCAGCTTAGCCGCCTTTCTAGCGGGGGGGCCCTTGGACGAGCAGTACTTC; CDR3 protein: CASSLAAFLAGGPLDEQYF
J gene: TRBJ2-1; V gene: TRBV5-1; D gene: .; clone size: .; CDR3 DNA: TGCGCCAGCAGCTCCACAGGGGGGGATGAGCAGTTCTTC; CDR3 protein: CASSSTGGDEQFF
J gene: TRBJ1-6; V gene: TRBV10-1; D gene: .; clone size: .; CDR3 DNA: TGCTCGAATTCACCCCTCCACTTT; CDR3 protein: CSNSPLHF
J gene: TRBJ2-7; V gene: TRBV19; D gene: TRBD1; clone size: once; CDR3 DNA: TGTGCCAGTAGTTTCAGCTGGACAGGGGACGAGCAGTACTTC; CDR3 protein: CASSFSWTGDEQYF
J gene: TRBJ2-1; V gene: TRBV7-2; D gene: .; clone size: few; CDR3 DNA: TGTGCCAGCAGCCAAAACCTTTTGACGGGTGAGCAGTTCTTC; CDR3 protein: CASSQNLLTGEQFF
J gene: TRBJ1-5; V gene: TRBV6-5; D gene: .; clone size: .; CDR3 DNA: TGTGCCAGCAATCTCAACAGTGCTGGGAATCAGCCCCAGCATTTT; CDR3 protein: CASNLNSAGNQPQHF
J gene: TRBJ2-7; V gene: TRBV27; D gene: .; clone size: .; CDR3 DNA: TGTGCCAGCAGTTTATCCTCCCACTACCAGTACGAGCAGTACTTC; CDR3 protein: CASSLSSHYQYEQYF
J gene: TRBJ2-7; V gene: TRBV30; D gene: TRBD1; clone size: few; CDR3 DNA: TGTGCCTGGAGCGCGGACAGGTACGAGCAGTACTTC; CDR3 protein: CAWSADRYEQYF
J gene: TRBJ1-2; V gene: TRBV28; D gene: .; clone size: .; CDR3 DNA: TGTGCCAGCAGTTTAATCGGACAGCATGGGGATGGCTACACCTTC; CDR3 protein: CASSLIGQHGDGYTF
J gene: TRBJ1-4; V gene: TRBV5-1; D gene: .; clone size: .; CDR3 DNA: TGCGCCAGCAGCTTGGCAGGGAGGGTAGAGGAAAAACTGTTTTTT; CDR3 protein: CASSLAGRVEEKLFF
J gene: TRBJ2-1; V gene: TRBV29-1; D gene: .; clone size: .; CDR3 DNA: TGCAGCGTTCGACTGAACATCCCCCACAATGAGCAGTTCTTC; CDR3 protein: CSVRLNIPHNEQFF
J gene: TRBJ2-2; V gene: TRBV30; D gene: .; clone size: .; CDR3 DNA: TGTGCCTGGAACCACGGAAGCGCGAACACCGGGGAGCTGTTTTTT; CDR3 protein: CAWNHGSANTGELFF
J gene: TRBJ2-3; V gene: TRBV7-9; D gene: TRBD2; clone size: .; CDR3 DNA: TGTGCCAGCAGCTTACTTGCGGGGGGCACAGATACGCAGTATTTT; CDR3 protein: CASSLLAGGTDTQYF
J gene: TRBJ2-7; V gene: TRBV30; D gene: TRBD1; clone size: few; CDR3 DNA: TGTGCCTGGAGTGTAGCGACAGGGGGCTACGAGCAGTACTTC; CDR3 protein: CAWSVATGGYEQYF
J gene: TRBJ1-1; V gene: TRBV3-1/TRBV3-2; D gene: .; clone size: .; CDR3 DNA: TGTGCCAGCAGCCAAAGGAAGGCCCAGGGCACTGAAGCTTTCTTT; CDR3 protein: CASSQRKAQGTEAFF
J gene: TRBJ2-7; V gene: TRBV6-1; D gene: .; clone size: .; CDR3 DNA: TGTGCCAGCAGTGAAGCAGCCGGGATCTCCTACGAGCAGTACTTC; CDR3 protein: CASSEAAGISYEQYF
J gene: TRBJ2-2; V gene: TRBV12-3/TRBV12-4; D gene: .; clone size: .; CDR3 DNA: TGTGCCAGCAGTTTACAGGGCGCCGGGGAGCTGTTTTTT; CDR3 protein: CASSLQGAGELFF
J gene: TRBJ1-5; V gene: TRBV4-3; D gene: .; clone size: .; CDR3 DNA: TGCGCCAGCAGCCAAGAGTTTGAGGGTTTCCGCAATCAGCCCCAGCATTTT; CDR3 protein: CASSQEFEGFRNQPQHF
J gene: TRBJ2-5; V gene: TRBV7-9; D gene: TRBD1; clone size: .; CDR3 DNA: TGTGCCAGCAGCTTAGGGAAGGGGGCAATTATAGAGACCCAGTACTTC; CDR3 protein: CASSLGKGAIIETQYF
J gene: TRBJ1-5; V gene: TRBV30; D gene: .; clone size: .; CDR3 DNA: TGTGCCTGGAGTGCCCTCAAGTCGGGCAATCAGCCCCAGCATTTT; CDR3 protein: CAWSALKSGNQPQHF
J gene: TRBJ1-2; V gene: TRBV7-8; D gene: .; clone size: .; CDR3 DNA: TGTGCCAGCAGCCCAGACCAGGGGTATGGCTACACCTTC; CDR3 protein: CASSPDQGYGYTF
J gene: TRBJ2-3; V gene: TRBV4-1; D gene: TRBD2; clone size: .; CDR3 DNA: TGCGCCAGCAGCCAAGAGGTAGCGGGAGGAATCGCCCAGTATTTT; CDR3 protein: CASSQEVAGGIAQYF
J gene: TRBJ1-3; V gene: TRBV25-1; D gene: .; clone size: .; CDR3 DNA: TGTGCCAGCAGTGAGGGCGTATTCTCTGGAAACACCATATATTTT; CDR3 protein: CASSEGVFSGNTIYF
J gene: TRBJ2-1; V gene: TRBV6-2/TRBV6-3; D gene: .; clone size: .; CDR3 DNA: TGTGCCAGCAGTTCCTATTCCGGTAGCGTTTCCTACAATGAGCAGTTCTTC; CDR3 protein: CASSSYSGSVSYNEQFF
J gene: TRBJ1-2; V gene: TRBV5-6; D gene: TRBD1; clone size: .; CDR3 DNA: TGTGCCAGCAGATCGCGACAGGGTTCATCCTATGGCTACACCTTC; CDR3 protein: CASRSRQGSSYGYTF
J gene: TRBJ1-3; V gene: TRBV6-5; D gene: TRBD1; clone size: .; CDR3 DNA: TGTGCCAGCAGTACGGGACAGCAAGGAAACACCATATATTTT; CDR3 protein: CASSTGQQGNTIYF
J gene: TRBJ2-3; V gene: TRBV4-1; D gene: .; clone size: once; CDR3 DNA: TGCGCCAGCAGCCAAGAGCCGGTAGTGGCAGATACGCAGTATTTT; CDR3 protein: CASSQEPVVADTQYF
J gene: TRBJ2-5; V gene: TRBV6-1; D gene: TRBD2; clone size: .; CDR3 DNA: TGTGCCAGCAGTGAAGAGCGGGGGGACCAAGAGACCCAGTACTTC; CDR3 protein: CASSEERGDQETQYF
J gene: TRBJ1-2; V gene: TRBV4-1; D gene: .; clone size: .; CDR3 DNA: TGCGCCAGCAGCCAAGTAGGACAGCGTCGGAACTATGGCTACACCTTC; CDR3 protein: CASSQVGQRRNYGYTF
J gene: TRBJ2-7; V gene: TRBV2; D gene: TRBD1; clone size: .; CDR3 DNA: TGTGCCAGCAGCCGGGACAGGGGGTACGAGCAGTACTTC; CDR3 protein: CASSRDRGYEQYF
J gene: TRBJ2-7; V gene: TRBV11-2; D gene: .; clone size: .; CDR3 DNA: TGTGTCAGCAGCCTCGCAGGGGACTACGAGCAGTACTTC; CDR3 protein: CVSSLAGDYEQYF
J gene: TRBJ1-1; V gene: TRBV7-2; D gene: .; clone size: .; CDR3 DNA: TGTGCCAGCAGCTTAGGGGGCCGATTGAACACTGAAGCTTTCTTT; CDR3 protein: CASSLGGRLNTEAFF
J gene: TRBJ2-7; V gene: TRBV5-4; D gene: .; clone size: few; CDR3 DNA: TGTGCCAGCAGCTTGGCGTCGTCCTACGAGCAGTACTTC; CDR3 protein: CASSLASSYEQYF